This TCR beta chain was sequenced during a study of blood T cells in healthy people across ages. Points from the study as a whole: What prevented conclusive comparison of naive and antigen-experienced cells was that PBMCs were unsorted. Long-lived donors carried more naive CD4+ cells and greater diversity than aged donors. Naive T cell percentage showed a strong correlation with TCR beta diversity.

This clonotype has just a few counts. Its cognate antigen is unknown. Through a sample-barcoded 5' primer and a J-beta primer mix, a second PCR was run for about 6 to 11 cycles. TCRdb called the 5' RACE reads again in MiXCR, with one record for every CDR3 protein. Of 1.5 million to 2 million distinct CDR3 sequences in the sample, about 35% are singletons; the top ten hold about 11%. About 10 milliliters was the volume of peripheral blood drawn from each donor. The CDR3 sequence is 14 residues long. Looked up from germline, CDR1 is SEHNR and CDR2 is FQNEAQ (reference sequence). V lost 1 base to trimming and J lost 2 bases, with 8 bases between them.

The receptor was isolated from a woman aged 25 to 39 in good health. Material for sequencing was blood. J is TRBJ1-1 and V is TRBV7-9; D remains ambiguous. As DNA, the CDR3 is TGTGCCAGCAGCTTAGAGACGGGAAACACTGAAGCTTTCTTT. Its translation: CASSLETGNTEAFF.